The following is a T cell receptor beta chain sequence with its context. This specimen belongs to a study of cytomegalovirus exposure and HLA in healthy donors. Amplification used 60 Vbeta primers and 13 Jbeta primers. Assay used: immunoSEQ multiplex PCR; TCRdb lists only in-frame clones, some missing. The data contain around 170,000 clones, roughly four fifths of them singletons. Trimming shortened V by 2 bases and J by 2 bases, and 10 bases separated the two germline ends. Germline V gives CDR1 WSHSY, CDR2 SAAADI. The CDR3 extends over 15 amino acids. The sequence derives from a woman aged 18-29 years in good health and CMV-seronegative. The sample taken for sequencing was PBMCs. The V call is TRBV10-2, the J call TRBJ1-5; TRBD1 might be the D (5 bases). The CDR3 DNA is TGCGCCAGCAGTGAGAGGGGCTGGGGCAATCAGCCCCAGCATTTT. It is translated as CASSERGWGNQPQHF.